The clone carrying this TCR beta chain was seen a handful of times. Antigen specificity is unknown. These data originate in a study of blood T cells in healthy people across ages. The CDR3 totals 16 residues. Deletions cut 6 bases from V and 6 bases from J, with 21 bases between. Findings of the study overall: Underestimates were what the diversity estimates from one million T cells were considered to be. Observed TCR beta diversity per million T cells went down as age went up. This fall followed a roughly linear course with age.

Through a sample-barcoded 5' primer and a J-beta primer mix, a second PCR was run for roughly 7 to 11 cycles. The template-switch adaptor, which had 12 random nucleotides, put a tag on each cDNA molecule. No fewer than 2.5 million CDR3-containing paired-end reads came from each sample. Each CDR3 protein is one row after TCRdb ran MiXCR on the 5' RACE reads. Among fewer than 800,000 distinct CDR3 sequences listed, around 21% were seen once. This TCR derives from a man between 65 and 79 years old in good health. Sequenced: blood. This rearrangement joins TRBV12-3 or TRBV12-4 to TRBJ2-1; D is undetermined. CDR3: CASSYTPSMVGNEQFF. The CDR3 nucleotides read TGTGCCAGCAGCTACACCCCTTCAATGGTGGGCAATGAGCAGTTCTTC.